Listed below are T cell receptor beta chains from one sample, sequenced in a study of shared clonotypes between healthy human individuals. The data were produced by immunoSEQ multiplex PCR, yet TCRdb's version contains in-frame clones alone and is incomplete. The data show approximately 2.5 million clones, just over 90% seen once. Sample: naive CD4+ T cells sorted from blood. These receptors were taken from a young man in good health. The CDR3 runs from the conserved cysteine through the conserved F or W. A D gene is named only where the DNA matches it firmly. The size entry is marked missing in some rows and otherwise reads once, few, many or a size class.

J gene: TRBJ1-2; clone size: .; V gene: TRBV6-5; D gene: .; CDR3 DNA: TGTGCCAGCAGAGGGCCCCCCGGGGGAACGGATGGCTACACCTTC; CDR3 protein: CASRGPPGGTDGYTF
J gene: TRBJ2-7; clone size: .; V gene: TRBV10-3; D gene: TRBD2; CDR3 DNA: TGTGCCATCAGCAAGGGACTAGCGGGAGGGCCAGCCTACGAGCAGTACTTC; CDR3 protein: CAISKGLAGGPAYEQYF
J gene: TRBJ2-5; clone size: .; V gene: TRBV5-6; D gene: .; CDR3 DNA: TGTGCCAGCAGCTTGGGAAGCGGAGAGACCCAGTACTTC; CDR3 protein: CASSLGSGETQYF
J gene: TRBJ2-5; clone size: .; V gene: TRBV5-1; D gene: .; CDR3 DNA: TGCGCCAGCAGCTTGGTTTCAGGGGTGGAGACCCAGTACTTC; CDR3 protein: CASSLVSGVETQYF
J gene: TRBJ2-3; clone size: .; V gene: TRBV10-1; D gene: TRBD2; CDR3 DNA: TGCGCCAGCAGTGCGTCTGAACTAGCGGAAAGCACAGATACGCAGTATTTT; CDR3 protein: CASSASELAESTDTQYF
J gene: TRBJ2-3; clone size: .; V gene: TRBV2; D gene: TRBD1; CDR3 DNA: TGTGCCAGCAGCCTGGACAGGGTGAGCACAGATACGCAGTATTTT; CDR3 protein: CASSLDRVSTDTQYF
J gene: TRBJ1-2; clone size: .; V gene: TRBV5-6; D gene: .; CDR3 DNA: TGTGCCAGCAGCCCAGGAGGTTTCTACTATGGCTACACCTTC; CDR3 protein: CASSPGGFYYGYTF
J gene: TRBJ1-2; clone size: once; V gene: TRBV6-6; D gene: .; CDR3 DNA: TGTGCCAGCAGTTACTCCGGACCTAGGGACTATGGCTACACCTTC; CDR3 protein: CASSYSGPRDYGYTF
J gene: TRBJ2-2; clone size: .; V gene: TRBV7-2; D gene: .; CDR3 DNA: TGTGCCAGCAGCTCACGGGCCCTAGCCACCGGGGAGCTGTTTTTT; CDR3 protein: CASSSRALATGELFF
J gene: TRBJ1-5; clone size: .; V gene: TRBV4-1; D gene: .; CDR3 DNA: TGCGCCAGCAGCCGTGGTCAGTTGGGGCCCCAGCATTTT; CDR3 protein: CASSRGQLGPQHF
J gene: TRBJ2-7; clone size: .; V gene: TRBV18; D gene: .; CDR3 DNA: TGTGCCAGCTCCCTACTGCCCCTTGCCGAGCAGTACTTC; CDR3 protein: CASSLLPLAEQYF
J gene: TRBJ1-4; clone size: .; V gene: TRBV5-4; D gene: .; CDR3 DNA: TGTGCCAGCAGCCTCAGGCCGGAGAGTAATGAAAAACTGTTTTTT; CDR3 protein: CASSLRPESNEKLFF
J gene: TRBJ2-5; clone size: .; V gene: TRBV30; D gene: TRBD1; CDR3 DNA: TGTGCCTGGAGTGCGAGGGACAGGGGGCAAGAGACCCAGTACTTC; CDR3 protein: CAWSARDRGQETQYF
J gene: TRBJ2-2; clone size: .; V gene: TRBV9; D gene: .; CDR3 DNA: TGTGCCAGCAGCGCCCCGGACCGATCTTACACCGGGGAGCTGTTTTTT; CDR3 protein: CASSAPDRSYTGELFF
J gene: TRBJ2-7; clone size: .; V gene: TRBV15; D gene: .; CDR3 DNA: TGTGCCACCAGCAGGGACTTTTCCACCTACGAGCAGTACTTC; CDR3 protein: CATSRDFSTYEQYF
J gene: TRBJ2-3; clone size: .; V gene: TRBV7-2; D gene: .; CDR3 DNA: TGTGCCAGCAGCTTAGTTGGGGGGCTAACAGATACGCAGTATTTT; CDR3 protein: CASSLVGGLTDTQYF
J gene: TRBJ2-7; clone size: .; V gene: TRBV9; D gene: .; CDR3 DNA: TGTGCCAGCAGCGTCGGCCCCAGGGATCCCTACGAGCAGTACTTC; CDR3 protein: CASSVGPRDPYEQYF
J gene: TRBJ1-2; clone size: few; V gene: TRBV10-3; D gene: .; CDR3 DNA: TGTGCCATCAGTGGGTCAGAACCCTATGGCTACACCTTC; CDR3 protein: CAISGSEPYGYTF
J gene: TRBJ1-3; clone size: .; V gene: TRBV4-1; D gene: .; CDR3 DNA: TGCGCCAGCAGCCAAGAAGCTCGTTCTGGAAACACCATATATTTT; CDR3 protein: CASSQEARSGNTIYF
J gene: TRBJ1-1; clone size: .; V gene: TRBV6-1; D gene: .; CDR3 DNA: TGTGCCAGCAGTGCCTACGACATCACTGAAGCTTTCTTT; CDR3 protein: CASSAYDITEAFF
J gene: TRBJ2-1; clone size: .; V gene: TRBV2; D gene: .; CDR3 DNA: TGTGCCAGCAGCGAACTAGCTGGGGGCGATGAGCAGTTCTTC; CDR3 protein: CASSELAGGDEQFF
J gene: TRBJ1-2; clone size: .; V gene: TRBV7-2; D gene: .; CDR3 DNA: TGTGCCAGCAGCTTATCTGTAGGAGATTTTGGCTACACCTTC; CDR3 protein: CASSLSVGDFGYTF
J gene: TRBJ2-1; clone size: .; V gene: TRBV5-4; D gene: TRBD2; CDR3 DNA: TGTGCCAGCAGCCCGATGACTAGCGGGGGGGCCACTGAGCAGTTCTTC; CDR3 protein: CASSPMTSGGATEQFF
J gene: TRBJ2-7; clone size: .; V gene: TRBV28; D gene: TRBD2; CDR3 DNA: TGTGCCAGCAGTGATAGCGGGAGAAGAGGGTACGAGCAGTACTTC; CDR3 protein: CASSDSGRRGYEQYF
J gene: TRBJ2-5; clone size: .; V gene: TRBV10-1; D gene: TRBD2; CDR3 DNA: TGCGCCAGCATGGCCGGACTAGCGGGTCAAGAGACCCAGTACTTC; CDR3 protein: CASMAGLAGQETQYF
J gene: TRBJ1-5; clone size: .; V gene: TRBV6-1; D gene: .; CDR3 DNA: TGTGCCAGCAGTGGTCGACAGGTCAATCAGCCCCAGCATTTT; CDR3 protein: CASSGRQVNQPQHF
J gene: TRBJ2-5; clone size: .; V gene: TRBV28; D gene: TRBD1; CDR3 DNA: TGTGCCAGCAGTACAGGGGTGCAAGAGACCCAGTACTTC; CDR3 protein: CASSTGVQETQYF
J gene: TRBJ2-5; clone size: once; V gene: TRBV5-4; D gene: .; CDR3 DNA: TGTGCCAGCAGCTCGGCAGCGGCGGGGCAAGAGACCCAGTACTTC; CDR3 protein: CASSSAAAGQETQYF
J gene: TRBJ2-1; clone size: .; V gene: TRBV7-9; D gene: TRBD2; CDR3 DNA: TGTGCCAGCAGTTTTAGCGGGAGGGCCGAGTACAATGAGCAGTTCTTC; CDR3 protein: CASSFSGRAEYNEQFF
J gene: TRBJ1-4; clone size: .; V gene: TRBV7-6; D gene: .; CDR3 DNA: TGTGCCAGCAGCTTAGGAGAGAGGGAAAAACTGTTTTTT; CDR3 protein: CASSLGEREKLFF
J gene: TRBJ2-3; clone size: .; V gene: TRBV15; D gene: TRBD2; CDR3 DNA: TGTGCCACCAGCAGAGAGAGCGGGAGCATGGCAGATACGCAGTATTTT; CDR3 protein: CATSRESGSMADTQYF
J gene: TRBJ2-4; clone size: .; V gene: TRBV6-5; D gene: .; CDR3 DNA: TGTGCCAGCAGTTACGCGAGGGGTCTAGCCAAAAACATTCAGTACTTC; CDR3 protein: CASSYARGLAKNIQYF
J gene: TRBJ1-1; clone size: .; V gene: TRBV7-9; D gene: .; CDR3 DNA: TGTGCCAGCCGGATTGCGATGAACACTGAAGCTTTCTTT; CDR3 protein: CASRIAMNTEAFF
J gene: TRBJ2-5; clone size: .; V gene: TRBV5-1; D gene: .; CDR3 DNA: TGCGCCAGCAGCTTGGGGGGGTCAGAGACCCAGTACTTC; CDR3 protein: CASSLGGSETQYF
J gene: TRBJ2-7; clone size: .; V gene: TRBV16; D gene: TRBD1; CDR3 DNA: TGTGCCAGCAGCCAATCGATTTCCGGGACAGGGGATCACGAGCAGTACTTC; CDR3 protein: CASSQSISGTGDHEQYF
J gene: TRBJ1-3; clone size: .; V gene: TRBV6-6; D gene: .; CDR3 DNA: TGTGCCACCGGGGGCGATGGAAACACCATATATTTT; CDR3 protein: CATGGDGNTIYF
J gene: TRBJ2-7; clone size: .; V gene: TRBV10-3; D gene: .; CDR3 DNA: TGTGCCATCAGTGAGCCCCCGACAGCATACGAGCAGTACTTC; CDR3 protein: CAISEPPTAYEQYF
J gene: TRBJ2-2; clone size: .; V gene: TRBV27; D gene: TRBD1; CDR3 DNA: TGTGCCAGCACTCCGCTAGACAGGGGGTCTAACACCGGGGAGCTGTTTTTT; CDR3 protein: CASTPLDRGSNTGELFF
J gene: TRBJ2-3; clone size: .; V gene: TRBV18; D gene: .; CDR3 DNA: TGTGCCAGCTCTCAAGACAGATTAGAAACAGATACGCAGTATTTT; CDR3 protein: CASSQDRLETDTQYF
J gene: TRBJ2-7; clone size: .; V gene: TRBV5-1; D gene: TRBD2; CDR3 DNA: TGCGCCAGCAGCCTCGGCGGGAGGTCCTACGAGCAGTACTTC; CDR3 protein: CASSLGGRSYEQYF
J gene: TRBJ2-4; clone size: .; V gene: TRBV4-1; D gene: .; CDR3 DNA: TGCGCCAGCAGCCAGGAGGGACAGACCATTCAGTACTTC; CDR3 protein: CASSQEGQTIQYF
J gene: TRBJ2-3; clone size: .; V gene: TRBV5-1; D gene: .; CDR3 DNA: TGCGCCAGCCCCCGGGACCTAGAATCAGATACGCAGTATTTT; CDR3 protein: CASPRDLESDTQYF
J gene: TRBJ1-5; clone size: .; V gene: TRBV7-8; D gene: TRBD1; CDR3 DNA: TGTGCCAGCAGCCCGGACAGGGAGGCGCCCCAGCATTTT; CDR3 protein: CASSPDREAPQHF
J gene: TRBJ1-2; clone size: .; V gene: TRBV7-9; D gene: .; CDR3 DNA: TGTGCCAGCAGTCTAGACCAGGCTGGCTACACCTTC; CDR3 protein: CASSLDQAGYTF
J gene: TRBJ1-4; clone size: .; V gene: TRBV28; D gene: .; CDR3 DNA: TGTGCCAGCAGTTTATGGGCTAATGAAAAACTGTTTTTT; CDR3 protein: CASSLWANEKLFF
J gene: TRBJ1-5; clone size: once; V gene: TRBV19; D gene: .; CDR3 DNA: TGTGCCAGTAGTACCCGGACTCCCCGAGATCAGCCCCAGCATTTT; CDR3 protein: CASSTRTPRDQPQHF
J gene: TRBJ2-2; clone size: .; V gene: TRBV28; D gene: .; CDR3 DNA: TGTGCCAGCAGTTTTTCCAGGGGTGGGAGTACCGGGGAGCTGTTTTTT; CDR3 protein: CASSFSRGGSTGELFF
J gene: TRBJ2-5; clone size: .; V gene: TRBV5-4; D gene: .; CDR3 DNA: TGTGCCAGCAGCTTCGCACTGGAGACCCAGTACTTC; CDR3 protein: CASSFALETQYF
J gene: TRBJ1-1; clone size: .; V gene: TRBV5-8; D gene: .; CDR3 DNA: TGTGCCAGCACCCTGGGGAGAATTAACACTGAAGCTTTCTTT; CDR3 protein: CASTLGRINTEAFF
J gene: TRBJ1-6; clone size: .; V gene: TRBV5-1; D gene: .; CDR3 DNA: TGCGCCAGCAGCTTGGAATCGAGCTCCTATAATTCACCCCTCCACTTT; CDR3 protein: CASSLESSSYNSPLHF
J gene: TRBJ2-5; clone size: .; V gene: TRBV7-6; D gene: .; CDR3 DNA: TGTGCCAGCAGCTTAGCGCGGGCACCCGGGGAGACCCAGTACTTC; CDR3 protein: CASSLARAPGETQYF
J gene: TRBJ2-5; clone size: once; V gene: TRBV18; D gene: .; CDR3 DNA: TGTGCCAGCTCACCAGTCCAGGGGCTAAAGCAAGAGGCCCAGTACTTC; CDR3 protein: CASSPVQGLKQEAQYF
J gene: TRBJ2-2; clone size: .; V gene: TRBV30; D gene: .; CDR3 DNA: TGTGCCTGGAACGGCAGAGGGATCGGGGAGCTGTTTTTT; CDR3 protein: CAWNGRGIGELFF
J gene: TRBJ2-5; clone size: .; V gene: TRBV5-8; D gene: TRBD2; CDR3 DNA: TGTGCCAGCAGCTTGGAACTAGCGGGATTGGAGACCCAGTACTTC; CDR3 protein: CASSLELAGLETQYF
J gene: TRBJ2-6; clone size: .; V gene: TRBV18; D gene: .; CDR3 DNA: TGTGCCAGCTCACCGACGACAGCCTCTGGGGCCAACGTCCTGACTTTC; CDR3 protein: CASSPTTASGANVLTF
J gene: TRBJ1-2; clone size: .; V gene: TRBV6-5; D gene: .; CDR3 DNA: TGTGCCAGCTCCGGACACTCAAACTATGGCTACACCTTC; CDR3 protein: CASSGHSNYGYTF
J gene: TRBJ2-2; clone size: .; V gene: TRBV14; D gene: .; CDR3 DNA: TGTGCCAGTATTTACAGCGGGCAAGCGAACACCGGGGAGCTGTTTTTT; CDR3 protein: CASIYSGQANTGELFF
J gene: TRBJ2-2; clone size: .; V gene: TRBV9; D gene: TRBD1; CDR3 DNA: TGTGCCAGCAGCGGCGGACAGGGGGACGGCACCGGGGAGCTGTTTTTT; CDR3 protein: CASSGGQGDGTGELFF
J gene: TRBJ2-4; clone size: once; V gene: TRBV15; D gene: .; CDR3 DNA: TGTGCCACCAGCAGAGATTGGGCCAAAAACATTCAGTACTTC; CDR3 protein: CATSRDWAKNIQYF